Below are 13 T cell receptor beta chains sequenced from a single sample in a study of vaccination and CD4 T cells after COVID-19. Antigens for these TCRs are unknown. Documented treatment: approximately 9-day PBMC culture with coronavirus spike peptide pools or control peptides (ViraFEST assay). Sequenced with the Oncomine TCR Beta short-read assay was DNA taken from cultured CD4+ T cells. From the PCR reads, TCRdb called clonotypes with MiXCR, one entry per CDR3 protein. In the table there are 20,000 to 25,000 distinct CDR3 sequences, about 44% of which are singletons. The sequenced sample was CD4+ T cells from blood, cultured in vitro. These receptors all come from a human donor who had recovered from COVID-19.

This sequence joins TRBV12-3 or TRBV12-4 and TRBJ1-2; D not certain. The CDR3 runs to 14 residues. Trimming removed 1 base from V and 4 bases from J, with 10 bases in between. The CDR3 loop reads CASSLGTSFYGYTF. DNA of the CDR3: TGTGCCAGCAGTTTAGGGACCTCGTTCTATGGCTACACCTTC.

This clonotype was picked up a small number of times. The chain carries TRBV4-1 and TRBJ1-2, with D unresolved. V dropped 5 bases and J dropped 4 bases, with 11 bases sitting between them. Germline V gives CDR1 MGHRA, CDR2 YSYEKL. The CDR3 runs 13 residues. This CDR3 reads CASSTPKVYGYTF. In DNA form, the CDR3 reads TGCGCCAGCAGCACCCCCAAAGTCTATGGCTACACCTTC.

This clonotype was detected a few times. The V call is TRBV19, the J call TRBJ1-3; 8 bases agree with TRBD1. Germline CDR1 LNHDA, CDR2 SQIVND (reference sequence). V trimming: 7 bases; J trimming: 3 bases; junction bases outside the gene matches: 5. The CDR3 consists of 14 residues. In nucleotides, the CDR3 is TGTGCCAGTACTACCGGACAGGGTGGAAACACCATATATTTT. This translates into CASTTGQGGNTIYF.

There are a few counts of this clonotype. The chain has TRBV20-1 and TRBJ2-5; 7 bases align to TRBD1. Trimming removed 3 bases from V and 3 bases from J; junction bases left unmatched: 7. Germline CDR1 is DFQATT and CDR2 is SNEGSKA (reference sequence). This CDR3 region has 14 residues. CDR3 amino acids: CSASLGTAKETQYF. For the CDR3, the DNA is TGCAGTGCTAGTCTCGGGACAGCCAAAGAGACCCAGTACTTC.

This clonotype was observed a few times. The J gene is TRBJ1-2, the V gene TRBV19; D is unresolved. This CDR3 is 13 amino acids long. Germline-derived CDR1 and CDR2 are LNHDA and SQIVND (reference sequence). The germline V and J ends were trimmed by 6 bases and 3 bases, with 11 bases remaining between them. This chain's CDR3 is CASRKGGYYGYTF. CDR3 DNA sequence: TGTGCCAGTAGAAAAGGCGGATACTATGGCTACACCTTC.

This sequence joins TRBV24-1 and TRBJ2-2; D may be TRBD1 (6 bases). The germline gives CDR1 KGHDR, CDR2 SFDVKD. CDR3 length: 13 amino acids. Trimming took 7 bases from V and 4 from J, leaving 9 bases between them. The chain's CDR3 is CATRDSGTGELFF. CDR3 sequence (DNA): TGTGCCACCAGGGACAGTGGCACCGGGGAGCTGTTTTTT.

The CDR3 protein is CASSPRAGRSYEQYF. DNA of the CDR3: TGTGCCAGCAGTCCCCGGGCCGGCAGGTCCTACGAGCAGTACTTC. The chain has TRBV27 and TRBJ2-7, with D uncertain. Germline CDR1 is MNHEY and CDR2 is SMNVEV (reference sequence). The V and J ends lost 5 bases and 1 base respectively, with 15 bases between them. The CDR3 spans 15 residues.

This clonotype showed up just a few times. The chain is built from TRBV27 and TRBJ2-1; 8 nucleotides agree with TRBD1. The CDR3 extends over 16 amino acids. The V gene end was trimmed by 5 bases and the J gene end by 7 bases; junction bases not matched to a gene: 13. Germline CDR1 and CDR2: MNHEY and SMNVEV (reference sequence). The CDR3 protein is CASSRQGAPTSNEQFF. The CDR3 nucleotides read TGTGCCAGCAGTAGGCAGGGGGCCCCGACTTCTAATGAGCAGTTCTTC.

This clonotype was seen a handful of times. The genes are TRBV6-1 and TRBJ2-2, with D perhaps being TRBD1 or TRBD2 (5 bases each). Between the trimmed V and J ends, which lost 6 bases and 5 bases, there was a span of 10 bases. The CDR3 length is 13 residues. Germline CDR1 is MNHNS and CDR2 is SASEGT. This chain's CDR3 is CASRVGVTGELFF. As DNA, the CDR3 is TGTGCCAGCAGGGTGGGGGTAACCGGGGAGCTGTTTTTT.

This clonotype was seen more than once but under ten times. The chain recombines TRBV6-4 with TRBJ2-7; D perhaps matches TRBD1 (6 bases). CDR3 length: 17 residues. Germline CDR1 MRHNA, CDR2 SNTAGT. Deletions cut 2 bases from V and 2 bases from J, with 19 bases between. CDR3 loop: CASSDGTSGTRTYEQYF. The CDR3 coding sequence is TGTGCCAGCAGTGACGGGACCTCCGGGACAAGAACCTACGAGCAGTACTTC.

The chain recombines TRBV7-9 with TRBJ1-2, with D possibly matching TRBD1 (5 bases). There are 15 residues in the CDR3. Between the trimmed V and J ends, which lost 5 bases and 1 base, there was a span of 14 bases. CDR1 is SEHNR and CDR2 is FQNEAQ in the germline V gene (reference sequence). DNA of the CDR3: TGTGCCAGCAGCCTCGGGACGGCGAATAACTATGGCTACACCTTC. Protein product: CASSLGTANNYGYTF.

This clonotype occurred a few times. This rearrangement joins TRBV7-3 to TRBJ2-3; 11 bases are a match to TRBD2. From germline, CDR1 is SGHTA and CDR2 FQGTGA. V trimming: 3 bases; J trimming: 6 bases; junction bases outside the gene matches: 2. The CDR3 length is 14 residues. CDR3 nucleotides: TGTGCCAGCAGCTTTAGCGGGGGGGCGGATACGCAGTATTTT. Protein: CASSFSGGADTQYF.

The chain has TRBV4-3 and TRBJ1-2; D ambiguous. The germline V and J ends were trimmed by 3 bases and 0 bases, with 11 bases remaining between them. The germline V gene has CDR1 LGHNA and CDR2 YSLEER. The CDR3 is 15 amino acids. The DNA for the CDR3 is TGCGCCAGCAGCCAGCAAAGACTCTCTAACTATGGCTACACCTTC. Its protein is CASSQQRLSNYGYTF.